A single sample gave rise to the 28 T cell receptor beta chains below, sequenced in a study of post-analysis software for immune sequencing data. No antigens are known for them. Incorporated into the TCR beta cDNA libraries were unique molecular identifiers, which served to reduce PCR and sequencing biases. TCRdb redid the calling of the PCR reads with MiXCR, one entry per CDR3 protein. This table has about 770,000 distinct CDR3 sequences, more than 45% appearing once. Study results and limitations: Higher frequency in patients than in controls was seen for about 5 TRBV segments, with TRBV5-6, TRBV5-1 and TRBV20-1 among them.

Source material: blood. The receptor set was obtained from a girl aged 5 to 17 with multiple sclerosis.

V is TRBV5-1 and J is TRBJ2-1; perhaps TRBD2 as D (5 bases). Germline CDR1 is SGHRS and CDR2 is YFSETQ. The CDR3 consists of 21 residues. V shed 3 bases and J shed 6 bases, with 34 bases lying between them. CDR3 sequence reads: CASSSSVRSLYGSVEGNEQFF. The CDR3 coding sequence is TGCGCCAGCAGCTCATCCGTGCGGAGTTTGTATGGTTCGGTAGAGGGCAATGAGCAGTTCTTC.

This clonotype came up once. The chain recombines TRBV20-1 with TRBJ2-7, with 7 nucleotides matching TRBD1. The CDR3 has 13 residues. Germline values: CDR1 DFQATT, CDR2 SNEGSKA (reference sequence). V shed 3 bases and J 2 bases; nucleotides not matched to a gene: 4. The CDR3 region is CSASEDRTYEQYF. The CDR3 nucleotides are TGCAGTGCTAGTGAGGACAGGACCTACGAGCAGTACTTC.

This clonotype has a count of ten or more. This sequence joins TRBV7-3 and TRBJ2-3; 9 bases line up with TRBD2. Per the germline V gene, CDR1 is SGHTA and CDR2 is FQGTGA. The CDR3 spans 16 residues. The ends lost 4 bases at V and 3 bases at J; junction bases unmatched: 8. CDR3 residues: CASSSKREARTDTQYF. CDR3 nucleotide sequence: TGTGCCAGCAGCTCCAAGCGGGAGGCCAGGACAGATACGCAGTATTTT. The variable domain in full, with the rest retrieved from reference TRBV7-3 and TRBJ2-3, is GAGVSQTPSNKVTEKGKYVELRCDPISGHTALYWYRQSLGQGPEFLIYFQGTGAADDSGLPNDRFFAVRPEGSVSTLKIQRTERGDSAVYLCASSSKREARTDTQYFGPGTRLTVL.

CDR3 nucleotide sequence: TGTGCCAGCAGTTACTCAAGACTAGGAGGCTACGAGCAGTACTTC. Translated, it gives CASSYSRLGGYEQYF. V usage is TRBV6-5 and J usage is TRBJ2-7; D might be TRBD2 (6 bases). Trimming removed 0 bases at V and 3 bases at J, with 12 bases between. Germline V gene lookup returns CDR1 MNHEY and CDR2 SVGAGI. This CDR3 contains 15 residues.

This clonotype has only a few counts. The V and J genes are TRBV11-2 and TRBJ2-1; either TRBD1 or TRBD2 may fit D (6 bases each). Germline CDR1 SGHAT, CDR2 FQNNGV. CDR3 length: 15 residues. Trimming shortened V by 0 bases and J by 4 bases, and 10 bases separated the two germline ends. The CDR3 DNA reads TGTGCCAGCAGCTTAGAGGGGGGCGGGTACAATGAGCAGTTCTTC. It encodes CASSLEGGGYNEQFF.

The rearrangement joins TRBV29-1 to TRBJ1-1; D ambiguous. Germline CDR1 SQVTM, CDR2 ANQGSEA. The CDR3 has 12 amino acids. V gave up 4 bases and J gave up 4 bases, with 10 bases separating them. As DNA, the CDR3 is TGCAGCGTTGCGGAGGGAATCACTGAAGCTTTCTTT. Translated, it gives CSVAEGITEAFF.

The chain employs TRBV20-1 and TRBJ2-7; possibly TRBD1 for D (6 bases). The V end was cut by 6 bases, the J end by 3 bases, with 12 bases between. This CDR3 spans 12 amino acids. Germline-derived CDR1 and CDR2 are DFQATT and SNEGSKA (reference sequence). Here the CDR3 reads CSASQGHYEQYF. DNA of the CDR3: TGCAGTGCGTCCCAGGGACACTACGAGCAGTACTTC.

The sample holds a few counts of this clonotype. This chain links TRBV13 with TRBJ2-1, with 12 bases fitting TRBD2. CDR3 length: 16 residues. Germline V gene sequence: CDR1 PRHDT, CDR2 FYEKMQ (reference sequence). Trimming took 0 bases from V and 12 from J; bases not matched to a gene: 9. In DNA, the CDR3 is TGTGCCAGCAGCTTAGGAAGGACTAGCGGGATGGGAGTGCAGTTCTTC. Protein: CASSLGRTSGMGVQFF.

This chain connects TRBV24-1 to TRBJ2-3; TRBD2 might be the D (6 bases). This CDR3 has 13 amino acids. V lost 9 bases to trimming and J lost 1 base, with 10 bases between them. Germline CDR1 reads KGHDR; CDR2 reads SFDVKD. In DNA form, the CDR3 reads TGTGCCACCCAGGGACTTGGCACAGATACGCAGTATTTT. It is translated as CATQGLGTDTQYF.

The rearrangement joins TRBV5-5 to TRBJ2-3; 10 nucleotides line up with TRBD1. V was clipped by 4 bases and J by 1 base; unmatched bases: 6. The CDR3 is made up of 16 amino acids. The germline V gene encodes CDR1 SGHKS and CDR2 YYEKEE (reference sequence). The CDR3 sequence is CASSRAGTGGTDTQYF. The CDR3 DNA reads as TGTGCCAGCAGCCGAGCCGGGACAGGGGGCACAGATACGCAGTATTTT.

This clonotype was observed a few times. The chain employs TRBV7-6 and TRBJ2-7; D ambiguous. CDR1 is SGHVS, CDR2 FNYEAQ, per germline. Trimming left V 7 bases short and J 4 bases short, with 20 bases between. The CDR3 consists of 15 residues. The DNA of the CDR3 is TGTGCCAGCACCGCTAGGGCGGACGGCTCTTACGAGCAGTACTTC. Protein product: CASTARADGSYEQYF.

The chain has TRBV4-3 and TRBJ1-2, with TRBD1 matching over 7 bases. V trimming: 3 bases; J trimming: 0 bases; junction bases outside the gene matches: 7. Germline CDR1 is LGHNA and CDR2 is YSLEER. This CDR3 region has 16 residues. The CDR3 nucleotides are TGCGCCAGCAGCCAGACAGGGCAGACAGCTAACTATGGCTACACCTTC. It is translated as CASSQTGQTANYGYTF.

The V gene is TRBV14, the J gene TRBJ2-7; 7 nucleotides agree with TRBD2. CDR1 and CDR2 from the germline V gene are SGHDN and FVKESK. This CDR3 comprises 16 residues. V was clipped by 4 bases and J by 2 bases; unmatched bases: 11. The DNA of the CDR3 is TGTGCCAGCAGCCCCCGGGGCGGGGGAGAAGCCTACGAGCAGTACTTC. Amino acid sequence: CASSPRGGGEAYEQYF.

The chain has TRBV20-1 and TRBJ1-1, with unresolved D. V lost 7 bases to trimming and J lost 0 bases, with 9 bases between them. The CDR3 sequence is 12 residues long. The germline V gene encodes CDR1 DFQATT and CDR2 SNEGSKA (reference sequence). The CDR3 sequence is CSVFGVNTEAFF. CDR3 nucleotides: TGCAGTGTTTTCGGGGTGAACACTGAAGCTTTCTTT.

This clonotype was seen more than once but under ten times. The chain links TRBV27 to TRBJ2-5; D unclear. V was clipped by 5 bases and J by 1 base, with 8 bases between them. This CDR3 has 13 residues. Germline V gene lookup returns CDR1 MNHEY and CDR2 SMNVEV (reference sequence). CDR3 sequence (DNA): TGTGCCAGCAGTCCCGTGGGCCAAGAGACCCAGTACTTC. Translated, it gives CASSPVGQETQYF.

The rearrangement joins TRBV12-3 or TRBV12-4 to TRBJ2-4, with a possible D match to TRBD2 (7 bases). Trimming removed 2 bases at V and 3 bases at J, with 14 bases between. This CDR3 comprises 16 residues. CDR3 coding DNA: TGTGCCAGCAGTTTAAGGGAGGGGGAAGTCAAAAACATTCAGTACTTC. Its translation is CASSLREGEVKNIQYF.

The chain employs TRBV6-1 and TRBJ2-7; the D is unclear. Trimming stripped 2 bases from V and 7 bases from J, with 15 bases between. The germline gives CDR1 MNHNS, CDR2 SASEGT. This CDR3 is 14 amino acids long. Here the CDR3 reads CASSELGPLGEQYF. The CDR3 nucleotides read TGTGCCAGCAGTGAACTCGGCCCTTTGGGGGAGCAGTACTTC.

The genes are TRBV28 and TRBJ2-3; D gene ambiguous. Germline CDR1 is MDHEN and CDR2 is SYDVKM. The ends were cut back, 3 bases at V and 2 bases at J, with 9 bases in the middle. The CDR3 length is 14 residues. The CDR3 DNA reads TGTGCCAGCAGTTTCTTCGGGTTCACAGATACGCAGTATTTT. Translation gives CASSFFGFTDTQYF. Drawing the rest from reference TRBV28 and TRBJ2-3, the complete variable domain is DVKVTQSSRYLVKRTGEKVFLECVQDMDHENMFWYRQDPGLGLRLIYFSYDVKMKEKGDIPEGYSVSREKKERFSLILESASTNQTSMYLCASSFFGFTDTQYFGPGTRLTVL.

This clonotype has only a few counts. The J gene is TRBJ2-7, the V gene TRBV20-1; 11 bases agree with TRBD2. The CDR3 length is 15 residues. V gave up 5 bases and J gave up 4 bases; unmatched junction bases: 10. In germline, CDR1 is DFQATT, CDR2 SNEGSKA (reference sequence). The CDR3 protein is CSASYPTSGSYEQYF. CDR3 nucleotide sequence: TGCAGTGCTTCTTACCCTACTAGCGGGAGTTACGAGCAGTACTTC.

The chain has TRBV7-2 and TRBJ2-7, with D perhaps matching TRBD1 (6 bases). Germline V gene sequence: CDR1 SGHTA, CDR2 FQGNSA. V was trimmed by 4 bases and J by 6 bases, leaving 16 bases between them. The CDR3 runs 14 residues. The CDR3 reads CASSSTGTHSEQYF. The CDR3 nucleotides read TGTGCCAGCAGCTCTACAGGGACCCACTCCGAGCAGTACTTC.

This clonotype occurred a few times. The chain links TRBV20-1 to TRBJ1-6; D call uncertain. The CDR3 extends over 14 amino acids. Germline V lookup: CDR1 DFQATT, CDR2 SNEGSKA (reference sequence). V was pared by 3 bases and J by 10 bases, with 16 bases between. The CDR3 sequence is CSARDPRRGSPLHF. In DNA form, the CDR3 reads TGCAGTGCTAGGGACCCGCGTAGAGGGTCACCCCTCCACTTT.

In this sample, this clonotype turned up many times. This chain links TRBV12-3 or TRBV12-4 with TRBJ2-1; D remains ambiguous. The CDR3 consists of 11 residues. Trimming pared 3 bases from V and 7 bases from J, leaving 4 bases between. The CDR3 sequence is CASSLPNEQFF. The CDR3 bases are TGTGCCAGCAGTTTGCCGAATGAGCAGTTCTTC.

In its sample, this clonotype was seen once. The chain combines TRBV5-1 with TRBJ2-1; 7 positions match TRBD2. This CDR3 has 17 amino acids. Germline V gene sequence: CDR1 SGHRS, CDR2 YFSETQ. J gave up 5 bases and V 0 bases, and 11 bases lay outside the gene matches. The DNA of the CDR3 is TGCGCCAGCAGCTTGGGGCCCCGGGGGGTCTTCGACAATGAGCAGTTCTTC. Translated: CASSLGPRGVFDNEQFF.

The chain carries TRBV12-3 or TRBV12-4 and TRBJ2-7; no clear D gene. V dropped 0 bases and J dropped 3 bases, with 6 bases sitting between them. This CDR3 region has 13 residues. CDR3 bases: TGTGCCAGCAGTTTAGCAGGCATCTACGAGCAGTACTTC. It codes for CASSLAGIYEQYF.

This rearrangement joins TRBV20-1 to TRBJ2-1; 9 bases are a match to TRBD2. The V gene end was trimmed by 4 bases and the J gene end by 3 bases; junction bases not matched to a gene: 7. The CDR3 loop spans 15 amino acids. Germline V lookup: CDR1 DFQATT, CDR2 SNEGSKA (reference sequence). CDR3 region: CSATNSGSRYNEQFF. Here the CDR3 DNA reads TGCAGTGCTACAAATAGCGGGAGCCGCTACAATGAGCAGTTCTTC.

J is TRBJ2-1 and V is TRBV28, with D perhaps matching TRBD1 (8 bases). Germline V CDR1 and CDR2: MDHEN, SYDVKM. V lost 6 bases, J lost 3 bases, and 21 bases lay in between. This CDR3 region has 17 residues. The CDR3 coding sequence is TGTGCCAGCAGCTCCACGGGAGGCACAGGGGGCTACAATGAGCAGTTCTTC. It is translated as CASSSTGGTGGYNEQFF.

The chain carries TRBV29-1 and TRBJ1-1; D is ambiguous. Trimming took 6 bases from V and 2 from J, leaving 16 bases between them. Germline CDR1 is SQVTM and CDR2 is ANQGSEA. CDR3 size: 14 residues. The CDR3 bases are TGCAGCGTCAAGAGAGGGAATGGAAACACTGAAGCTTTCTTT. Translating gives CSVKRGNGNTEAFF.

The V call is TRBV7-3, the J call TRBJ2-7; D uncertain. The CDR3 consists of 13 residues. Looked up from germline, CDR1 is SGHTA and CDR2 is FQGTGA. The germline V and J ends were trimmed by 1 base and 6 bases, with 10 bases remaining between them. The CDR3 here is CASSLSLGGEQYF. The CDR3, as DNA: TGTGCCAGCAGCTTAAGTCTAGGCGGCGAGCAGTACTTC.